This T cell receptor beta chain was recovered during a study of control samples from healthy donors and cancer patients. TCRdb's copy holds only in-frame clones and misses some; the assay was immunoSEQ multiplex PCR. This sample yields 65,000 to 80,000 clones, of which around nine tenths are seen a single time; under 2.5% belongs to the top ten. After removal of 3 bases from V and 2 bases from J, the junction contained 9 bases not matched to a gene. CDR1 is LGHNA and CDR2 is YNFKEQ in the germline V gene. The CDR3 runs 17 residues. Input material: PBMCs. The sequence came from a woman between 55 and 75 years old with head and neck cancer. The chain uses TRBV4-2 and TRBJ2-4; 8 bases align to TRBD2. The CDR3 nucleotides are TGTGCCAGCAGCCACTCTGAGCGGGGGAAGACCAAAAACATTCAGTACTTC. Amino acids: CASSHSERGKTKNIQYF.